What follows describes a single T cell receptor (beta chain). Each participant's cohort was designated according to participant-reported clinical history. Cohort 3 donors counted as recovered after two negative PCRs, clearance, or resolved symptoms. The data were taken from a study of blood T cell repertoires in COVID-19. Generated by immunoSEQ multiplex PCR, the TCRdb table keeps only in-frame clones and is missing some. The sample carries around 230,000 clones, 82% recorded once. V was cut by 3 bases and J by 2 bases, with 19 bases left in between. The germline CDR1 and CDR2 sequences are SGDLS and YYNGEE. CDR3 length: 17 residues.

The sequenced sample was PBMCs or T cells enriched from blood (not recorded which). This clonotype was obtained from a man in his forties who had recovered from COVID-19. V gene TRBV9 combines with J gene TRBJ2-3, with D tentatively TRBD1 (6 bases). The CDR3 region is CASSEGVGAALTDTQYF. For the CDR3, the DNA is TGTGCCAGCAGCGAGGGGGTCGGAGCCGCTCTCACAGATACGCAGTATTTT.